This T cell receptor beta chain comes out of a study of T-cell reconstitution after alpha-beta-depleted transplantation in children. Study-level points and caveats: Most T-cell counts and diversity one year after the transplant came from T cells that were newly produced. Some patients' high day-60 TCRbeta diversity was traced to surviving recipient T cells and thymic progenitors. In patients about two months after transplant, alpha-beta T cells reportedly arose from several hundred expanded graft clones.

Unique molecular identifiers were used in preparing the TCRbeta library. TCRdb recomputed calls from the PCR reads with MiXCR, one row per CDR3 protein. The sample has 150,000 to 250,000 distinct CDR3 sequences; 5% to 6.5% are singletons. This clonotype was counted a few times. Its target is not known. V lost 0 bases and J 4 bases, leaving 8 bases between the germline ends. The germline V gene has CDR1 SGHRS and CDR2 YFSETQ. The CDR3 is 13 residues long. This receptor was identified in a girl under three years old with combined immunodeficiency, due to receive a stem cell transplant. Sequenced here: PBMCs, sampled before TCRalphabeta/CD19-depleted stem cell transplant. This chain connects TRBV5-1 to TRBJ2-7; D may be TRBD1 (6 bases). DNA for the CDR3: TGCGCCAGCAGCTTGGAACAGGGTTACGAGCAGTACTTC. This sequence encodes CASSLEQGYEQYF. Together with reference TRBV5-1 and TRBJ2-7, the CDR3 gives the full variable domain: KAGVTQTPRYLIKTRGQQVTLSCSPISGHRSVSWYQQTPGQGLQFLFEYFSETQRNKGNFPGRFSGRQFSNSRSEMNVSTLELGDSALYLCASSLEQGYEQYFGPGTRLTVT.